This is a list of T cell receptor beta chains from one sample in a study of blood T cell repertoires in COVID-19. The table came from immunoSEQ multiplex PCR; TCRdb's copy has only in-frame clones and leaves some out. The sample yields roughly 250,000 clones, approximately 91% seen once. Material for sequencing was PBMCs or T cells enriched from blood (not recorded which). The receptor source for this set is a woman aged 40 to 50 with acute COVID-19. Both conserved end residues are part of each CDR3. The D gene is left open where the match is weak. The size of a clone is reported for some rows only, either as once, few or many, or as a class for expanded clones.

D,V,size,J,CDR3,DNA
TRBD1,TRBV5-5,-,TRBJ1-2,CASSRQTGDYGYTF,TGTGCCAGCAGCCGTCAGACAGGGGACTATGGCTACACCTTC
-,TRBV28,-,TRBJ1-1,CASSLLTLMNTEAFF,TGTGCCAGCAGTTTATTGACTTTGATGAACACTGAAGCTTTCTTT
-,TRBV29-1,-,TRBJ2-2,CSVLSRGTGELFF,TGCAGCGTGCTTTCTAGGGGCACCGGGGAGCTGTTTTTT
TRBD2,TRBV3-1/TRBV3-2,-,TRBJ2-5,CASSQGDYLQETQYF,TGTGCCAGCAGCCAAGGGGACTACCTCCAAGAGACCCAGTACTTC
TRBD1,TRBV2,many,TRBJ1-5,CASRERWGQSNQPQHF,TGTGCCAGCAGAGAAAGGTGGGGACAGAGCAATCAGCCCCAGCATTTT
TRBD1,TRBV2,-,TRBJ1-5,CASSPGQASNQPQHF,TGTGCCAGCAGCCCAGGACAGGCCAGCAATCAGCCCCAGCATTTT
-,TRBV30,-,TRBJ2-6,CAWSSYPRDSGANVLTF,TGTGCCTGGAGTTCGTACCCCAGGGACTCTGGGGCCAACGTCCTGACTTTC
TRBD2,TRBV7-2,-,TRBJ2-7,CASSLGTSGAFYYEQYF,TGTGCCAGCAGCTTAGGGACTAGCGGAGCTTTCTATTACGAGCAGTACTTC
TRBD2,TRBV30,-,TRBJ2-7,CACETPGGAREQYF,TGTGCCTGCGAAACCCCGGGAGGGGCGCGGGAGCAGTACTTC
-,TRBV9,-,TRBJ1-5,CASSRTDSNQPQHF,TGTGCCAGCAGCCGGACAGATAGCAATCAGCCCCAGCATTTT
TRBD1,TRBV5-1,once,TRBJ2-7,CASPRDRAYEQYF,TGCGCCAGCCCAAGGGACAGGGCCTACGAGCAGTACTTC